This TCR beta chain was captured in a study of shared clonotypes between healthy human individuals. The repertoire was sequenced with immunoSEQ multiplex PCR; TCRdb's copy has only in-frame clones and lacks some. Found here are about 2,100,000 clones, around 93% of them singletons; the top ten hold roughly 1.8%. CDR1 and CDR2 (germline): MNHEY, SVGAGI. This CDR3 spans 13 amino acids. The V and J ends lost 8 bases and 2 bases, in that order; junction bases with no gene match: 5. The naive CD8 fraction comprised CD45RO-negative cells positively selected for CCR7 and excluded terminally differentiated effector memory CD45RA+ cells. Regarding the study as a whole: Generation probabilities were higher for clonotypes shared across all four sorted-subset donors than for unshared ones. Rarefaction gave evidence that sorted-subset sequencing remained incomplete despite large depth.

Concerning this clone: As yet, its antigen is unknown.

The V and J genes are TRBV6-5 and TRBJ2-7; 8 bases agree with TRBD1. Sequencing was performed on naive CD8+ T cells from PBMCs. The clonotype comes from a man between 18 and 35 years old in good health. Some clones in this sample may be carry-over from other donors' samples. CDR3 sequence (DNA): TGTGCCAGCCGCGACAGGGGCGCCTACGAGCAGTACTTC. As protein: CASRDRGAYEQYF.